This is a list of T cell receptor beta chains from one sample in a study of cytotoxic CD8 clonotypes in ibrutinib-treated CLL. The repertoire was sequenced with immunoSEQ multiplex PCR; TCRdb's copy has only in-frame clones and lacks some. Of hundreds of thousands of clones listed, just over 70% are singletons. The starting material was PBMCs, obtained after 12 months of ibrutinib treatment. The receptors originated from a human donor with chronic lymphocytic leukemia. Both conserved end residues are part of each CDR3. Clone size is not always given. Where it is, it says once, few, many or a class for expanded clones.

v_gene	abundance	CDR3aa
TRBV11-1	many	CASSTTNEQFF
TRBV5-1	NA	CASSLGIGASTNEKLFF
TRBV27	once	CASSTHKGSANYGYTF
TRBV30	NA	CAWRAPGTPDTIYF
TRBV4-1	once	CASSQGSTGLLIEQFF
TRBV18	NA	CASTDRGREKLFF
TRBV7-3	NA	CASSLGLGRGQFF
TRBV15	few	CATSSRVDYGYTF
TRBV5-1	NA	CASSYHRAETQYF
TRBV9	once	CASSVAAREWRGGELFF
TRBV12-5	NA	CASGPGIGVSEQFF
TRBV5-1	NA	CASSATGSVTDTQYF
TRBV19	NA	CASSRRGDGEQYF
TRBV7-3	NA	CASRETGTGAYEQYF
TRBV9	NA	CASSVGQTNYGYTF
TRBV5-6	NA	CASTRSDEQFF
TRBV6-5	NA	CASSYSMGRNYGYTF
TRBV2	NA	CASLLEGTEAFF
TRBV20-1	NA	CSARDGAEAFF
TRBV19	NA	CASSRTGTGNTIYF
TRBV20-1	NA	CSARPLYGYTF
TRBV7-2	once	CASAPWRVTDTQYF
TRBV6-4	few	CASSDLPGGTEAFF
TRBV29-1	NA	CSVGEGGSNQPQHF
TRBV4-2	NA	CASSQFQGGYEQYF
TRBV18	NA	CASSPSGGKAYNEQFF
TRBV30	NA	CAWSVGGIRSADTQYF
TRBV4-2	NA	CASSQEEGNTGELFF
TRBV25-1	NA	CASSEWQLYPYGYTF
TRBV9	NA	CASSVSGNLGRETQYF
TRBV10-3	NA	CAISGGLAGDIYEQYF
TRBV28	many	CASSPTGAGTYEQYF
TRBV27	once	CASRGAPNTGELFF
TRBV6-1	NA	CASSPGQNSNQPQHF
TRBV6-5	NA	CASSSRGREAFF
TRBV9	NA	CASSVGRSGNTIYF
TRBV7-2	NA	CASSFQGGWTNEKLFF
TRBV7-3	NA	CASSARGGRTYNEQFF
TRBV7-9	NA	CASSVVGAGDTDTQYF
TRBV27	NA	CASSYGVIYEQYF
TRBV29-1	NA	CSVEDSGTGAMTEAFF
TRBV30	NA	CATNGGANYEQYF
TRBV5-6	NA	CASIKAGLSYNEQFF
TRBV27	NA	CASSATGWNNQPQHF
TRBV5-3	NA	CARSSFVGEKDCRKSWVNEKLFF
TRBV30	NA	CAWSRRAGNTEAFF
TRBV18	NA	CASSSYTGTNEKLFF
TRBV4-3	NA	CASSLGRDSGFDEQYF
TRBV5-1	NA	CASPDRENYGYTF
TRBV28	NA	CASSSGDTRGPADTQYF
TRBV30	NA	CAWSNLQGAGGYTF